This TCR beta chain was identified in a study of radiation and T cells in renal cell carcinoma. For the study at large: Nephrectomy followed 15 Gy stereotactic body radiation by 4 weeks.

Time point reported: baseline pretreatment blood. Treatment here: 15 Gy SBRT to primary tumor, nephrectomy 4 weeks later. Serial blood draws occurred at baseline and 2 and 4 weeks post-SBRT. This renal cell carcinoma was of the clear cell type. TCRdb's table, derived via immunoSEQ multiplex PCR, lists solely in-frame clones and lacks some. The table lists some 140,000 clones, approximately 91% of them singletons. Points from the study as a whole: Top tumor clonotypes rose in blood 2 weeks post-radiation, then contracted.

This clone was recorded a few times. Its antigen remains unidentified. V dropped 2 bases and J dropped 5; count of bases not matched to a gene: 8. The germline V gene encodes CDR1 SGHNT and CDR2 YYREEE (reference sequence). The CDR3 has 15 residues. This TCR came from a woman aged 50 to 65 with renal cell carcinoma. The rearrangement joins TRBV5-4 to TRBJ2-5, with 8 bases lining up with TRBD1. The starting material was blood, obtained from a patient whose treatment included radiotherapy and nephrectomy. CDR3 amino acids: CASSLRSGGGETQYF. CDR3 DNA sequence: TGTGCCAGCAGCTTACGCTCAGGGGGCGGGGAGACCCAGTACTTC.